This entry is about one T cell receptor (beta chain). Its recognized antigen is unknown. Base-call qualities are not available, and no considerably larger clone is one nucleotide away. TCRbeta CDR3 regions were amplified from genomic DNA using the immunoSEQ Assay, a bias-controlled multiplex PCR. Turning to the authors' computational methods: The number of nucleated cells in each sample was estimated by amplification of reference gene primers within the assay. To quantify the absolute abundance of each unique TCRbeta CDR3 rearrangement, sequence reads were collapsed and filtered. For each sample, productive Simpson clonality was calculated as the square root of Simpson's diversity index over productive rearrangements. The clones in this table, taken by TCRdb from immuneACCESS, are in-frame only. Not every clone is retained; where verified, under half of the shortfall comes from an unresolved V gene, and the cause of the rest is unknown. Clone size and V and J calls were adopted from that table, with D and trimming inferred from the DNA. This sample has roughly 66,000 clones in its table, and roughly 84% of those were observed once. Around 4.4% of the sample is in the top ten clones.

The data are from a study of blood T cell repertoires in COVID-19 (dated by TCRdb to 2018 to 2021). About the full investigation: Samples from collaborators originated in the United States, Italy and Spain and spanned both the acute and convalescent phases of COVID-19. The material from the prospective study consisted of cDNA or gDNA derived from T cells, B-cell-depleted T cells, or PBMCs. Deeply sampled blood TCRbeta repertoires from subjects exposed to, actively infected with, or recovered from COVID-19 were included in the dataset. A freely available public database, intended as a resource for researchers studying the immune response to SARS-CoV-2, is where the repertoires were released. Samples came from the ongoing ImmuneRACE study (first 160 participants) plus 1,254 subjects from 6 global collaborators. Nearly every sample came with metadata listing a de-identified subject ID, COVID-19 status, age in years and sex. Where available, HLA class I and class II types were taken from metadata supplied by the sample provider and were not determined by assay-based typing. The research as a whole found: Clinical and demographic metadata were provided uncurated, with the amount varying by source and participant.

The CDR3 measures 13 amino acids from cysteine to phenylalanine. Of the read, only the CDR3 DNA is kept; its 39 bases are in frame from base 1. The CDR1 and CDR2 encoded by the germline V gene are SGHAT and FQNNGV. Unmatched junction bases come to 1, with V trimmed by 2 bases and J by 6 bases. The collaborating institutions used their own protocols to collect whole blood in K2EDTA tubes. Collaborator samples were shipped for TCRbeta analysis as frozen whole blood, isolated PBMCs, or DNA extracted from either sample type. The sequence joins TRBV11-2 to TRBJ1-1; TRBD1 matches 9 bases in the middle. This TCR was recovered from a woman aged 55-70 years with acute or convalescent COVID-19. Specimen: peripheral blood. The DNA sequence is as follows: TGTGCCAGCAGCTTAACAGGGGGCTCTGAAGCTTTCTTT. Translation gives CASSLTGGSEAFF.